The 21 T cell receptor beta chains reported below all come from one sample, sequenced in a study of shared clonotypes between healthy human individuals. Measured with immunoSEQ multiplex PCR; TCRdb has only the in-frame clones, and not every one. The table includes some 2.3 million clones, 85% to 95% detected once. The sequenced sample consisted of naive CD4+ T cells from PBMCs. The subset here: CD45RA+ positively selected. These receptors were obtained from a young man in good health. Some clones in this sample may be carry-over from other donors' samples.

This sequence joins TRBV29-1 and TRBJ1-3; D ambiguous. This CDR3 comprises 11 residues. Germline V CDR1 and CDR2: SQVTM, ANQGSEA. V was clipped by 6 bases and J by 0 bases, with 3 bases between them. The CDR3 region has the DNA TGCAGCGTGAACTCTGGAAACACCATATATTTT. Amino acid sequence: CSVNSGNTIYF.

The rearrangement links TRBV27 to TRBJ2-2; tentative D call: TRBD2 (6 bases). CDR3 length equals 15 residues. Germline CDR1 and CDR2: MNHEY and SMNVEV (reference sequence). Trimming took 5 bases from V and 5 from J, leaving 15 bases between them. The CDR3 coding sequence is TGTGCCAGCAGTCCGGTCGGGAGAGGGACCGGGGAGCTGTTTTTT. Its protein product is CASSPVGRGTGELFF.

This rearrangement joins TRBV28 to TRBJ1-1; D not certain. Germline-derived CDR1 and CDR2 are MDHEN and SYDVKM. V was pared by 6 bases and J by 5 bases, with 7 bases between. The CDR3 runs 11 residues. The CDR3 DNA reads as TGTGCCAGCAGCACGATGACTGAAGCTTTCTTT. Translated: CASSTMTEAFF.

V is TRBV27 and J is TRBJ2-3; the D gene could be TRBD1 or TRBD2 (5 bases each). This CDR3 is built from 15 residues. Germline CDR1 and CDR2: MNHEY and SMNVEV (reference sequence). The V end lost 5 bases, the J end lost 4 bases, and 16 bases lay between the germline ends. The CDR3 DNA is TGTGCCAGCAGTCCCCGTCGACCGGGGCCAGATACGCAGTATTTT. Translated, it gives CASSPRRPGPDTQYF.

This chain joins TRBV6-1 and TRBJ2-7; possibly TRBD1 or TRBD2 for D (5 bases each). The V and J ends lost 4 bases and 3 bases respectively, with 10 bases between them. The CDR3 has 13 residues. Germline values: CDR1 MNHNS, CDR2 SASEGT. CDR3 bases: TGTGCCAGCAGTGGGGGGACGGGCTACGAGCAGTACTTC. Its protein is CASSGGTGYEQYF.

This clone was seen a single time. The gene calls are TRBV9 and TRBJ2-5; no reliable D call. Germline CDR1 is SGDLS and CDR2 is YYNGEE. This CDR3 is built from 14 residues. The V end was cut by 2 bases, the J end by 4 bases, with 12 bases between. This chain's CDR3 is CASSVSGWAETQYF. The CDR3 region has the DNA TGTGCCAGCAGCGTTTCGGGTTGGGCAGAGACCCAGTACTTC.

This chain connects TRBV28 to TRBJ2-4; 9 nucleotides agree with TRBD1. Germline assignment: CDR1 MDHEN and CDR2 SYDVKM. The CDR3 contains 12 residues. J gave up 12 bases and V 3 bases, and 3 bases lay outside the gene matches. This CDR3 is CASSLGQGTQYF. CDR3 coding DNA: TGTGCCAGCAGTTTGGGACAGGGTACTCAGTACTTC.

The chain is built from TRBV5-1 and TRBJ2-3, with D possibly TRBD1 on 6 matching bases. Germline CDR1 is SGHRS and CDR2 is YFSETQ. Trimming shortened V by 4 bases and J by 2 bases, and 11 bases separated the two germline ends. The CDR3 is 14 residues long. CDR3 nucleotides: TGCGCCAGCAGCGTGGGACACACCACAGATACGCAGTATTTT. This sequence encodes CASSVGHTTDTQYF.

A remark on this clone: This sample also contains other DNA sequences that code for the same CDR3. The chain is built from TRBV4-1 and TRBJ2-5; either TRBD1 or TRBD2 may fit D (5 bases each). CDR1 is MGHRA, CDR2 YSYEKL, per germline. CDR3 length equals 14 residues. The ends were cut back, 3 bases at V and 5 bases at J, with 13 bases in the middle. CDR3 sequence reads: CASSQPGWGETQYF. CDR3 bases: TGCGCCAGCAGCCAGCCGGGATGGGGGGAGACCCAGTACTTC.

The chain joins TRBV12-2 to TRBJ2-1; the D call TRBD1 from the table was never checked on the DNA. TRBV12-2 is a pseudogene. The CDR3 totals 20 residues. In DNA form, the CDR3 reads TGTGCAAGTCGATATGACGGACAGTTCGCTGAGAGAGGAGGCTACAATGAGCAGTTCTTC. Amino acids: CASRYDGQFAERGGYNEQFF.

The CDR3 nucleotides read TGCGCCAGCAGCCAAGATAGGAACCTTCGGTATGGCTACACCTTC. Its translation: CASSQDRNLRYGYTF. The rearrangement uses TRBV4-1 and TRBJ1-2; D is undetermined. Germline CDR1 reads MGHRA; CDR2 reads YSYEKL. The CDR3 has 15 amino acids. V shed 0 bases and J shed 5 bases, with 13 bases lying between them.

This chain links TRBV18 with TRBJ1-2, with 7 bases aligning to TRBD1. V lost 5 bases, J lost 4 bases, and 10 bases stayed unmatched. Germline V gene sequence: CDR1 KGHSH, CDR2 LQKENI. The CDR3 sequence is 15 residues long. CDR3 region: CASSTGTAAPYGYTF. The CDR3 nucleotides read TGTGCCAGCTCAACAGGGACAGCAGCACCCTATGGCTACACCTTC.

About this clone itself: This may be a read error: a much more frequent sequence differs by one nucleotide. The V gene is TRBV9, the J gene TRBJ1-1; 7 bases agree with TRBD1. Germline loops: CDR1 SGDLS, CDR2 YYNGEE. The ends lost 5 bases at V and 1 base at J; junction bases unmatched: 2. The CDR3 loop spans 13 amino acids. DNA of the CDR3: TGTGCCAGCAGTGGACAGGCGAACACTGAAGCTTTCTTT. As protein: CASSGQANTEAFF.

The V gene is TRBV19, the J gene TRBJ1-5, with no clear D. The CDR3 runs to 13 residues. V shed 2 bases and J shed 7 bases, with 9 bases lying between them. From germline, CDR1 is LNHDA and CDR2 SQIVND (reference sequence). In nucleotides, the CDR3 is TGTGCCAGTAGTATATCACAGTTGCAGCCCCAGCATTTT. Amino acid sequence: CASSISQLQPQHF.

The count of this clone is one. The J gene is TRBJ2-3, the V gene TRBV18, with no clear D. There are 12 residues in the CDR3. The germline V gene encodes CDR1 KGHSH and CDR2 LQKENI. Trimming removed 4 bases from V and 5 bases from J, with 7 bases in between. CDR3 protein: CASSLERDTQYF. In nucleotides, the CDR3 is TGTGCCAGCTCACTAGAAAGAGATACGCAGTATTTT.

This clone appeared a few times. The sample carries other DNA sequences with the same CDR3. The gene calls are TRBV29-1 and TRBJ1-1; TRBD1 is a possible D gene (5 bases). Germline V lookup: CDR1 SQVTM, CDR2 ANQGSEA. Between the trimmed V and J ends, which lost 4 bases and 0 bases, there was a span of 15 bases. The CDR3 extends over 15 amino acids. The CDR3 bases are TGCAGCGTTGCTCCCGGGTGGGGCATGAACACTGAAGCTTTCTTT. It yields the protein CSVAPGWGMNTEAFF.

The chain uses TRBV9 and TRBJ2-7; D unclear. Trimming removed 0 bases at V and 6 bases at J, with 13 bases between. Germline V gene data show CDR1 as SGDLS and CDR2 as YYNGEE. CDR3 size: 14 residues. The DNA for the CDR3 is TGTGCCAGCAGCGTAGAGATACAAAGTCCCGAGCAGTACTTC. Translated: CASSVEIQSPEQYF.

This CDR3 is CASSSGGASGNEQFF. The CDR3, as DNA: TGTGCCAGCAGTTCTGGGGGAGCCTCTGGGAATGAGCAGTTCTTC. The gene calls are TRBV28 and TRBJ2-1; D might be TRBD1 or TRBD2, each matching 5 bases. The CDR3 loop spans 15 amino acids. V gave up 4 bases and J gave up 7 bases, with 17 bases separating them. CDR1 is MDHEN, CDR2 SYDVKM, per germline.

The chain has TRBV7-3 and TRBJ2-1; TRBD2 matches 8 bases. The trim removed 3 bases at V and 6 bases at J, leaving 1 base unmatched. The CDR3 sequence is 13 residues long. Germline V CDR1 and CDR2: SGHTA, FQGTGA. CDR3 DNA sequence: TGTGCCAGCAGCTTCGGACTAGCCAATGAGCAGTTCTTC. It yields the protein CASSFGLANEQFF.

CDR3 loop: CSGQTGANVLTF. Here the CDR3 DNA reads TGCAGCGGACAGACTGGGGCCAACGTCCTGACTTTC. The rearrangement links TRBV29-1 to TRBJ2-6, with D possibly being TRBD1 (5 bases). Deletions cut 7 bases from V and 2 bases from J, with 6 bases between. This CDR3 has 12 amino acids. Looked up from germline, CDR1 is SQVTM and CDR2 is ANQGSEA.

The chain employs TRBV5-3 and TRBJ2-3, with TRBD1 identical over 9 bases. TRBV5-3 is designated an ORF whose function remains uncertain. V trimming: 4 bases; J trimming: 3 bases; junction bases outside the gene matches: 3. This CDR3 has 14 amino acids. CDR3 region: CARSMDRGTDTQYF. The CDR3 DNA reads as TGTGCCAGAAGCATGGACAGGGGAACAGATACGCAGTATTTT.